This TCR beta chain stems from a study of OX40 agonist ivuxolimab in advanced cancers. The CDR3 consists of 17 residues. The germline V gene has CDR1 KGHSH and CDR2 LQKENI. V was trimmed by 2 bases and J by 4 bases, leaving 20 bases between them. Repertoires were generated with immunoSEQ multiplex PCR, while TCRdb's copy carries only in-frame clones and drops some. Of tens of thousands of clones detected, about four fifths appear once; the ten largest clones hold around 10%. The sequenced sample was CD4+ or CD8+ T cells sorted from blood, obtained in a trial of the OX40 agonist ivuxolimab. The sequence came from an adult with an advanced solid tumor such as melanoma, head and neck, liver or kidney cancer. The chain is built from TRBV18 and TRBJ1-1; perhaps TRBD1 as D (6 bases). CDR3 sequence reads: CASSPDEAQGMVTEAFF. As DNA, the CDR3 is TGTGCCAGCTCACCAGACGAAGCACAGGGAATGGTCACTGAAGCTTTCTTT.